Given below is one T cell receptor (beta chain) in context. Its antigen is still unknown. The sample is drawn from a study of graft-versus-host responses after intestinal transplantation. Across the study: Every recipient had anti-thymocyte globulin induction and 2 to 4 years of tacrolimus plus steroids.

Germline V gene sequence: CDR1 SQVTM, CDR2 ANQGSEA. The CDR3 totals 14 residues. V shed 4 bases, J shed 5 bases, and the junction held 7 bases outside the gene matches. Produced via immunoSEQ multiplex PCR; TCRdb's table is partial and in-frame only. The sample holds tens of thousands of clones; just under 95% are singletons and the top ten take 5% to 6.5%. Study results and caveats: In patients with graft-donor T cell macrochimerism, allograft graft-versus-host to host-versus-graft clonal ratios were high.

The material sequenced was PBMCs, taken about 120 weeks after a first intestinal transplant, on the day of a second. The sequence derives from a human patient who received an intestinal transplant, so some T cells may come from the graft donor. This chain joins TRBV29-1 and TRBJ2-1; 8 positions agree with TRBD2. The CDR3 DNA reads as TGCAGCGTTGTCAGCGGGAGTTCCAACAATGAGCAGTTCTTC. Protein product: CSVVSGSSNNEQFF.